Listed here are 13 T cell receptor beta chains from one sample, sequenced in a study of T cell changes during pregnancy in multiple sclerosis. Assay: immunoSEQ multiplex PCR; the TCRdb copy retains only in-frame clones and omits some. This table holds about 32,000 clones, around 90% found once. The sample consisted of CD8+ T cells from peripheral blood mononuclear cells, taken in the first trimester of pregnancy. The receptors were gathered from a female donor with multiple sclerosis, enrolled in a pregnancy study.

The J gene is TRBJ1-5, the V gene TRBV19, with D possibly TRBD1 on 5 matching bases. Germline V gives CDR1 LNHDA, CDR2 SQIVND (reference sequence). The CDR3 is 13 amino acids. With 8 bases removed from V and 1 base from J, the gap between germline ends came to 9 bases. Here the CDR3 reads CASPRGSNQPQHF. The CDR3 region has the DNA TGTGCCAGTCCTAGGGGAAGCAATCAGCCCCAGCATTTT.

V and J are TRBV7-9 and TRBJ1-4; perhaps TRBD1 as D (6 bases). Looked up from germline, CDR1 is SEHNR and CDR2 is FQNEAQ (reference sequence). This CDR3 spans 15 amino acids. The germline V and J ends were trimmed by 2 bases and 8 bases, with 15 bases remaining between them. The CDR3 nucleotides are TGTGCCAGCAGCTTATCCGGGTGGGGGCACGAAAAACTGTTTTTT. Protein sequence: CASSLSGWGHEKLFF.

J is TRBJ2-6 and V is TRBV11-2; maybe TRBD2 (5 bases). Trimming left V 3 bases short and J 3 bases short, with 9 bases between. Germline V gene sequence: CDR1 SGHAT, CDR2 FQNNGV. The CDR3 runs 15 residues. The CDR3 reads CASSLRANGANVLTF. As DNA, the CDR3 is TGTGCCAGCAGCTTGCGGGCAAATGGGGCCAACGTCCTGACTTTC.

Written as DNA, the CDR3 is TGTGCCAGCAGCGGACCGGGACTAGCGGGAGGGGGCACCGGGGAGCTGTTTTTT. This codes for CASSGPGLAGGGTGELFF. The chain joins TRBV4-2 to TRBJ2-2; TRBD2 matches 16 bases. This CDR3 is built from 18 residues. V lost 5 bases, J lost 4 bases, and 7 bases stayed unmatched. The germline CDR1 and CDR2 sequences are LGHNA and YNFKEQ.

The chain uses TRBV7-9 and TRBJ2-1; D gene uncertain. The CDR3 sequence is 10 residues long. Trimming shortened V by 4 bases and J by 7 bases, and 2 bases separated the two germline ends. In germline, CDR1 is SEHNR, CDR2 FQNEAQ (reference sequence). The CDR3 spells CASSSNEQFF. The DNA for the CDR3 is TGTGCCAGCAGCTCGAATGAGCAGTTCTTC.

This chain joins TRBV10-2 and TRBJ2-3, with 8 bases aligning to TRBD2. Trimming at V came to 0 bases and at J to 4 bases, leaving 6 bases not matched to a gene. The CDR3 length is 16 residues. Per the germline V gene, CDR1 is WSHSY and CDR2 is SAAADI. This CDR3 reads CASSESGGGQADTQYF. The CDR3 nucleotides are TGCGCCAGCAGTGAGTCAGGCGGGGGGCAGGCAGATACGCAGTATTTT.

This chain links TRBV5-4 with TRBJ2-2, with unresolved D. The CDR3 spans 12 residues. Per the germline V gene, CDR1 is SGHNT and CDR2 is YYREEE (reference sequence). V lost 0 bases to trimming and J lost 7 bases, with 4 bases between them. CDR3 sequence reads: CASSLVIGELFF. In nucleotides, the CDR3 is TGTGCCAGCAGCTTGGTCATCGGGGAGCTGTTTTTT.

The genes are TRBV28 and TRBJ2-2; 7 bases align to TRBD2. Germline CDR1 reads MDHEN; CDR2 reads SYDVKM. Trimming removed 6 bases from V and 8 bases from J; junction bases left unmatched: 21. There are 18 residues in the CDR3. The CDR3, as DNA: TGTGCCAGCAGAGCCGGGACTACCCCAATGTGGAAGCCTGGGGAGCTGTTTTTT. Translation gives CASRAGTTPMWKPGELFF.

This clone has only one observation. CDR3 residues: CASRQTGLRTGELFF. Here the CDR3 DNA reads TGTGCCAGCAGACAGACAGGGTTGCGCACCGGGGAGCTGTTTTTT. The chain couples TRBV28 to TRBJ2-2; 7 bases match TRBD1. V gave up 6 bases and J gave up 4 bases; unmatched junction bases: 8. In germline, CDR1 is MDHEN, CDR2 SYDVKM. The length of the CDR3 is 15 residues. Variable domain in full (rest from reference TRBV28 and TRBJ2-2): DVKVTQSSRYLVKRTGEKVFLECVQDMDHENMFWYRQDPGLGLRLIYFSYDVKMKEKGDIPEGYSVSREKKERFSLILESASTNQTSMYLCASRQTGLRTGELFFGEGSRLTVL.

The CDR3 reads CASSAYRGEYEKLFF. The CDR3 coding sequence is TGCGCCAGCAGCGCCTACAGGGGGGAATATGAAAAACTGTTTTTT. The V call is TRBV5-1, the J call TRBJ1-4; 8 bases agree with TRBD1. V was clipped by 4 bases and J by 6 bases; unmatched bases: 8. Germline V gene sequence: CDR1 SGHRS, CDR2 YFSETQ. The CDR3 contains 15 residues.

The chain couples TRBV4-1 to TRBJ1-5; D perhaps matches TRBD1 (6 bases). The CDR3 runs to 17 residues. Germline V gene lookup returns CDR1 MGHRA and CDR2 YSYEKL. The V end lost 3 bases, the J end lost 4 bases, and 19 bases lay between the germline ends. The CDR3 spells CASSHPGDWGGNQPQHF. As DNA, the CDR3 is TGCGCCAGCAGCCATCCAGGGGATTGGGGGGGAAATCAGCCCCAGCATTTT.

The chain has TRBV7-2 and TRBJ2-1; 10 bases map to TRBD2. This CDR3 contains 16 residues. V lost 2 bases, J lost 5 bases, and 6 bases stayed unmatched. The V gene's germline CDR1 is SGHTA and CDR2 FQGNSA. CDR3 protein: CASSLLAGAENNEQFF. DNA of the CDR3: TGTGCCAGCAGCTTACTAGCGGGAGCGGAGAACAATGAGCAGTTCTTC.

Comment on this clone: Distinct nucleotide sequences in the sample also encode this CDR3. The genes are TRBV6-4 and TRBJ2-3; 11 bases are a match to TRBD2. The CDR3 is 15 amino acids. CDR1 MRHNA and CDR2 SNTAGT come from the germline V gene. V lost 3 bases to trimming and J lost 3 bases; unmatched junction nucleotides: 2. The CDR3 DNA follows: TGTGCCAGCAGTGAGGGGACTAGCGGTACAGATACGCAGTATTTT. Amino acid sequence: CASSEGTSGTDTQYF.